This T cell receptor (beta chain) came from a study of T cell responses to AZD1222 COVID-19 vaccine. Germline values: CDR1 WNHNN, CDR2 SYGVQD (reference sequence). The CDR3 length is 13 residues. Deletions cut 7 bases from V and 6 bases from J, with 12 bases between. Produced via immunoSEQ multiplex PCR; TCRdb's table is partial and in-frame only. Altogether 150,000 to 200,000 clones are present, around 90% being singletons, with the ten largest covering less than 3%. This TCR was sampled from an adult in good health. The input for sequencing was peripheral blood, taken on day 0 of AZD1222 vaccination. The genes are TRBV10-1 and TRBJ2-2; D is uncertain. DNA of the CDR3: TGCGCCAGCACCCCGGGCCCCGCCGGGGAGCTGTTTTTT. This codes for CASTPGPAGELFF.